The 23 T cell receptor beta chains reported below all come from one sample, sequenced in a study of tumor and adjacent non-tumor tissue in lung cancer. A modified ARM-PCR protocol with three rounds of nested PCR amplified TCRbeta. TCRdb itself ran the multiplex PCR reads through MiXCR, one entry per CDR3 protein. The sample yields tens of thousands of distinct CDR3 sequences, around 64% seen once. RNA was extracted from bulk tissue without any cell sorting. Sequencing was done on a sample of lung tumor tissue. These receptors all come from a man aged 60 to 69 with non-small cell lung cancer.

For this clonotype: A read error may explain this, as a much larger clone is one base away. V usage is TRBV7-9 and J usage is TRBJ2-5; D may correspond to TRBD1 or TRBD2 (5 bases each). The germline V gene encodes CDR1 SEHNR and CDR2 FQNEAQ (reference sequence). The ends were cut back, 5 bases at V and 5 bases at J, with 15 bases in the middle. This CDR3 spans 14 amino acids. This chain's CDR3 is CASSETTEGETQYF. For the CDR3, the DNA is TGTGCCAGCAGCGAGACGACAGAGGGGGAGACCCAGTACTTC.

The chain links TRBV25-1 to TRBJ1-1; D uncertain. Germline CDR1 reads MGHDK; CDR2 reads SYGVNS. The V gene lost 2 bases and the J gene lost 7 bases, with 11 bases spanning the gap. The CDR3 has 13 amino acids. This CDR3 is CASSETDLLEAFF. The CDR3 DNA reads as TGTGCCAGCAGTGAAACGGACCTCCTTGAAGCTTTCTTT.

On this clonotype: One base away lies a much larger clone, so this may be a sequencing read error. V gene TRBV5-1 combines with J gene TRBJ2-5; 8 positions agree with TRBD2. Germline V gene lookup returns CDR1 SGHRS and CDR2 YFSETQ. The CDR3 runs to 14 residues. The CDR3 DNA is TGCCCCAGCAGCCCCAGCGGGGGTCAAGAGACCCAGTACTTC. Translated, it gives CPSSPSGGQETQYF.

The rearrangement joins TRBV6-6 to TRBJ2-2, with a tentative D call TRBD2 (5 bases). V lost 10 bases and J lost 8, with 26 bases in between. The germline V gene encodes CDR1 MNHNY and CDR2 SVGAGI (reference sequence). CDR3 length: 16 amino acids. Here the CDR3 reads CANIELGSGGGGELFF. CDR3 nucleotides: TGTGCCAACATCGAGCTGGGGTCCGGAGGTGGTGGGGAGCTGTTTTTT.

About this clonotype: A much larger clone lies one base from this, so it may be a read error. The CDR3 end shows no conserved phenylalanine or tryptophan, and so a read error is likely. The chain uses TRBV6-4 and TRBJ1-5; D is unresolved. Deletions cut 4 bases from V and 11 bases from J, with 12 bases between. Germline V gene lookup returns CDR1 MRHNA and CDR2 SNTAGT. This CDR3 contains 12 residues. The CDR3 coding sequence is TGTGCCAGCAGTGCTCCTTCCCGGGCCCAGCATTGT. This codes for CASSAPSRAQHC.

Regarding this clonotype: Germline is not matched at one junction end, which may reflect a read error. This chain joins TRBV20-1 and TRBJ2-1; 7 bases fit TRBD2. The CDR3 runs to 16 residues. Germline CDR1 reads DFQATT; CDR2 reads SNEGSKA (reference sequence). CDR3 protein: CSARDALAVPYNEKFF. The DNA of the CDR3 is TGCAGTGCTAGAGACGCGCTAGCGGTACCCTACAATGAGAAGTTCTTC.

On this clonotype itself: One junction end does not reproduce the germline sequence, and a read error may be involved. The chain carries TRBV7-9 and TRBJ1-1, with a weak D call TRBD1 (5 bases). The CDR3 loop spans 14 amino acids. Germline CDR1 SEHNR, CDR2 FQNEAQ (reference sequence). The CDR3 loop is CDSSYVRGNTEAFF. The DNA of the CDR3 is TGTGACAGCAGTTATGTAAGGGGAAACACTGAAGCTTTCTTT.

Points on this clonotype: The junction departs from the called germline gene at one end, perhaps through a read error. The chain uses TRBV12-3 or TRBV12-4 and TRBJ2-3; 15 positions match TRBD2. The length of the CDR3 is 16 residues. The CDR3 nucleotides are TGTGCCAACAGCCACGGACTAGCGGGAGGGTCAGATATGCAGTATTTT. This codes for CANSHGLAGGSDMQYF.

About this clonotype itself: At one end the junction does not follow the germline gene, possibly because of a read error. CDR3 DNA sequence: TGTGCCAGCAGTTTAAAACTAGCGGGGGGTGGCACGGATACGCAGCGTTTT. Its translation: CASSLKLAGGGTDTQRF. The V call is TRBV12-3 or TRBV12-4, the J call TRBJ2-3; 12 bases fit TRBD2. The length of the CDR3 is 17 residues.

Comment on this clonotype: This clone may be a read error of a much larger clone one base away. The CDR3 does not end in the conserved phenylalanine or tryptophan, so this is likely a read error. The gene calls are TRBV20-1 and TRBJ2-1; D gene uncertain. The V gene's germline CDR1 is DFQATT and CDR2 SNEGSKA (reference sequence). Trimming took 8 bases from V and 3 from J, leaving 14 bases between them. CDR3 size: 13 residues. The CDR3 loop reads CSSPGGFYNEQFL. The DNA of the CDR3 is TGCAGTAGCCCGGGTGGGTTCTACAATGAGCAGTTCCTC.

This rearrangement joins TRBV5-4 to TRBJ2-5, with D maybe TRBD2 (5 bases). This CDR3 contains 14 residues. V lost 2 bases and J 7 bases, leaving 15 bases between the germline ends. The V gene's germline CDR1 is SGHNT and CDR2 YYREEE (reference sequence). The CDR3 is CASSFGNREVTQYF. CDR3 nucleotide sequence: TGTGCCAGCAGCTTCGGGAATCGAGAGGTGACCCAGTACTTC. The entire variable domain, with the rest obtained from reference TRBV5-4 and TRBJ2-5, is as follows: ETGVTQSPTHLIKTRGQQVTLRCSSQSGHNTVSWYQQALGQGPQFIFQYYREEENGRGNFPPRFSGLQFPNYSSELNVNALELDDSALYLCASSFGNREVTQYFGPGTRLLVL.

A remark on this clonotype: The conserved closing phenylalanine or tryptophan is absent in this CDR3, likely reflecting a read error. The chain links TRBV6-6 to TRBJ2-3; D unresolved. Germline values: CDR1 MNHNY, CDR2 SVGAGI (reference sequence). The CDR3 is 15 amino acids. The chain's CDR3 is CASSYSYLGTDTQYC. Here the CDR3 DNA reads TGTGCCAGTAGTTACTCCTATCTGGGGACAGATACGCAGTATTGT.

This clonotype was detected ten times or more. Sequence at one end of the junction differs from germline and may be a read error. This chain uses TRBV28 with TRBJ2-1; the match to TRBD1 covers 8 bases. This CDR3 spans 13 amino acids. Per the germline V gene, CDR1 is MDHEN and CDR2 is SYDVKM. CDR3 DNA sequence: TGTGCCAGCAGTTTACGAAGCTCCGGACAGGGATCCTTC. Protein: CASSLRSSGQGSF.

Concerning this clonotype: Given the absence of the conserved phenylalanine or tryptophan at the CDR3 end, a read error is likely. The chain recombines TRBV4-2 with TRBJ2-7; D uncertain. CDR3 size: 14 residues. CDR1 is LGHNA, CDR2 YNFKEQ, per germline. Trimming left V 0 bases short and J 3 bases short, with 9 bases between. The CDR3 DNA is TGTGCCAGCAGCCAAGATCCGAGACACTACGAGCAGTACTTA. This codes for CASSQDPRHYEQYL.

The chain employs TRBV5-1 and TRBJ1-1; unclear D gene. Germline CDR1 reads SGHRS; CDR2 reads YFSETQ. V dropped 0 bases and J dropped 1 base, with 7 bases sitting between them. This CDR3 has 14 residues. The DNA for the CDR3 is TGCGCCAGCAGCTTGGTAAGGGAGAACACTGAAGCTTTCTTT. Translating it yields CASSLVRENTEAFF.

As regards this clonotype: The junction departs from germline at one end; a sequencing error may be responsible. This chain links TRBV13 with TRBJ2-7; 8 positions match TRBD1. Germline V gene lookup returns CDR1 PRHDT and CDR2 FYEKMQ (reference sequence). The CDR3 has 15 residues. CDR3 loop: CTSSSQTGQGYEQYF. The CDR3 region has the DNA TGTACCAGCAGCTCACAAACCGGACAGGGCTACGAGCAGTACTTC. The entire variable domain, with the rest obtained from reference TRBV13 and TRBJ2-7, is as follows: AAGVIQSPRHLIKEKRETATLKCYPIPRHDTVYWYQQGPGQDPQFLISFYEKMQSDKGSIPDRFSAQQFSDYHSELNMSSLELGDSALYFCTSSSQTGQGYEQYFGPGTRLTVT.

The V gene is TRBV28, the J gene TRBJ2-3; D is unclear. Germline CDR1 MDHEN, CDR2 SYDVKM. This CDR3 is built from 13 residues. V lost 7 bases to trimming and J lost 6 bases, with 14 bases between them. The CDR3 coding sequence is TGTGCCAGCAAAGGTCACAAAGACGATACGCAGTATTTT. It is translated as CASKGHKDDTQYF.

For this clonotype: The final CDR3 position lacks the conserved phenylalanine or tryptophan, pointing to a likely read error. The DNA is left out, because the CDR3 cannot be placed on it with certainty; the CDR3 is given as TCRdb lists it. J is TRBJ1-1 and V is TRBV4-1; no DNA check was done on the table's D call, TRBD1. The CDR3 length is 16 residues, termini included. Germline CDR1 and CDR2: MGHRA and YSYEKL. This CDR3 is CASSRSVPGSNTEASI.

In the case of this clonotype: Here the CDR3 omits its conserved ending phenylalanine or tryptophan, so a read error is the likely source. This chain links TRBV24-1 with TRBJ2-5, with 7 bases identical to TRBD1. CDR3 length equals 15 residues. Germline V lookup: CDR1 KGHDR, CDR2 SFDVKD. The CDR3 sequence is CVTSDPKPGQKTQYL. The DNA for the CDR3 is TGTGTCACCAGTGACCCTAAACCGGGACAGAAGACCCAGTACCTC.

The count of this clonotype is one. The DNA for the CDR3 is TGTGCCAGCAGGCTCTCGACTGGGAGCCTCTATGGCTACACCTTC. It yields the protein CASRLSTGSLYGYTF. The chain is built from TRBV5-5 and TRBJ1-2; D unclear. Germline V gene data show CDR1 as SGHKS and CDR2 as YYEKEE (reference sequence). The CDR3 totals 15 residues. Between the trimmed V and J ends, which lost 5 bases and 4 bases, there was a span of 18 bases.

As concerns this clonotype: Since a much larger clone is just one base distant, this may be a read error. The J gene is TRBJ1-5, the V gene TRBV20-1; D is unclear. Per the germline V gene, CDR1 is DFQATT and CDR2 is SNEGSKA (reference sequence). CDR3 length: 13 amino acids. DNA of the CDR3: TGCAGTTCTAGATCCGCCAATACCCAGCCCCAGCATTTT. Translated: CSSRSANTQPQHF.

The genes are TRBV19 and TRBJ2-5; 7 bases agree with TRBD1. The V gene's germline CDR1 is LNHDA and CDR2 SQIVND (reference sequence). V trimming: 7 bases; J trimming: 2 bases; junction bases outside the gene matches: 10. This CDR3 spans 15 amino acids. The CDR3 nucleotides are TGTGCCAGTAACCGCGGACAGGTGCTACAAGAGACCCAGTACTTC. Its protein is CASNRGQVLQETQYF.

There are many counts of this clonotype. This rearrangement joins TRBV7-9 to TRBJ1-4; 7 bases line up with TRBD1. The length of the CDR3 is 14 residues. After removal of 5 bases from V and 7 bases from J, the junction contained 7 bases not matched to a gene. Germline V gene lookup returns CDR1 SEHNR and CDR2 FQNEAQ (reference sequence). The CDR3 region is CASSHRGGGEKLFF. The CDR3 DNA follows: TGTGCCAGCAGCCACAGGGGAGGTGGTGAAAAACTGTTTTTT.